This T cell receptor beta chain emerged from a study of cytomegalovirus exposure and HLA in healthy donors. For this clone: As yet, its antigen is unknown.

The PCR used 60 Vbeta and 13 Jbeta primers. In the original processing: A later analysis counted approximately 88 million unique TCR beta chains, around 12 million shared. The data were produced by immunoSEQ multiplex PCR, yet TCRdb's version contains in-frame clones alone and is incomplete. The V and J calls and the clone size are those of that table, but D and trimming were determined from the DNA. Among about 90,000 clones listed, 55% to 70% were seen once. Germline V gene data show CDR1 as SGHTA and CDR2 as FQGNSA. This CDR3 comprises 14 residues. Study-level results: Researchers reported in a later analysis that a missense DCLRE1C variant was tied to TCR beta V- and J-gene trimming.

Sequencing was done on a sample of PBMCs. This TCR was recovered from a woman between 50 and 59 years old in good health and CMV-seropositive. The V gene is TRBV7-2, the J gene TRBJ2-5, with D uncertain. Matching the DNA end better, TRBJ2-7 makes the J call doubtful. DNA of the CDR3: TGTGCCAGCAGCTTAGGGTCCATGTCAGGCGAGCAGTACTTC. Encoded protein: CASSLGSMSGEQYF.